The T cell receptor (beta chain) described here comes from a study of cytomegalovirus exposure and HLA in healthy donors (dated by TCRdb to about 2017). In the study overall: According to an earlier analysis of several hundred of the donors, some 180 million T cells yielded 95 million to 140 million unique TCR beta sequences and more than 250 Gb of sequence data. Approximately 310 gigabases of sequencing data and approximately 92 million unique TCR sequences made up an early release that covered approximately 620 HLA-typed donors. Of the 300 to 500 genotyped donors, 65% to 90% were placed in the genetic ancestry cluster associated with self-reported Caucasian donors. The study aimed to test whether signatures of past pathogen exposure could be identified by cataloging public T cell receptors. The T cell repertoires of roughly 660 subjects were profiled by immunosequencing and related to cytomegalovirus serostatus. Along with the roughly 670-subject first cohort, a separate validation cohort of over 90 different subjects was used. To predict cytomegalovirus infection status, the study brought together high-throughput TCR immunosequencing, statistical association of individual TCRs with disease status, and machine learning. To study patterns of TCR occurrence, a later analysis re-analyzed previously published TCR beta repertoires from hundreds of donors and added high-resolution HLA genotyping. The later analysis used no new phenotypic data to find candidate immune exposures, relying instead on TCR beta sequences and their occurrence across donors. In an earlier analysis of 550 to 700 of the donors, high-throughput TCR beta sequencing was used to judge whether each TCR beta V gene segment behaved as functional or pseudogenic. Alongside the repertoire data, information on donor age, sex, ethnicity and CMV serostatus was compiled. Genome-wide SNP genotypes for about 65% of the 666 donors were used in a later genetic analysis, which treated that subset as a discovery cohort. Every repertoire in the discovery cohort had been generated on one and the same sequencing platform. HLA typing included class I and class II loci at four-digit resolution. The number of typed donors differed by locus: roughly 620-630 for A, B, C, DRB1 and DQB1; approximately 520 for DQA1; fewer than 610 for DPA1; and roughly 490 for DPB1. Several DR-DQ haplotypes were handled as single units for association and clustering because linkage in the cohort was strong. Among roughly 370 genotyped donors of the cohort, an average of approximately 230,000 unique TCR beta nucleotide sequences were sequenced per donor, around 20% of them non-productive.

In total, 666 healthy bone marrow donors made up the cohort. Cohort members were all nominally healthy when sampled, although unrecorded immune exposures were likely present. The donor was CMV seronegative and belonged to the group of 352 seronegative cohort members. Every donor gave a peripheral blood sample, and the peripheral blood mononuclear cells from that sample were used for TCR beta sequencing. The Qiagen DNeasy Blood Extraction Kit was used to extract genomic DNA from the blood cell samples. Taken from cysteine to phenylalanine, the CDR3 has 16 residues. The entry retains the CDR3 DNA only, 48 bases that are in frame from base 1. Trimming leaves V shorter by 8 bases and J shorter by 0 bases, with the junction holding 12 bases beyond the gene matches. According to the germline V gene, CDR1 reads MGHDK and CDR2 reads SYGVNS. The investigation overall reported the following: The authors suggested that the approach could potentially be extended to other disease states and immunological phenotypes. In an earlier analysis of 587 of the donors, most TCR beta V segments were observed in productive rearrangements about 87% or about 30% of the time, broadly matching IMGT annotations. Because counts were too low, roughly 16 rarely observed V segments, including chromosome 9 orphons, were left out of the earlier analysis of 587 of the donors. In vitro tests confirmed that a few of the cytomegalovirus-associated TCR beta chains recognize cytomegalovirus antigens. In a later analysis, several top co-occurrence clusters were reported to appear linked to parvovirus B19, influenza, CMV and Epstein-Barr virus. In a later analysis, most CMV-associated TCR beta chains were found to appear HLA-restricted, with HLA associations seemingly driven largely by CMV exposure. A cluster of highly shared sequence variants was judged likely to be a technical artifact of the sequencing pipeline. Because HLA typing was missing for some donors at each locus, association tests included only the typed subset. A further reported finding was that TCR beta sequences accurately predicted the HLA-A and HLA-B alleles for most subjects in the first cohort. This cohort had only TCR beta chains sequenced, and the lack of alpha or paired-chain data limited which features could be detected. Across donors, most TCR sequences were observed very rarely, whereas some public TCRs were present in many individuals. When HLA alleles, especially DR and DQ, strongly co-occurred, TCR associations were difficult to assign to individual alleles. Immune exposure information for the cohort was limited to CMV serostatus. A total of about 150 TCR beta chains were listed by the study as associated with cytomegalovirus. Correlated functional status among segregating V segments might be attributable to linkage disequilibrium, but an unknown experimental factor could not be ruled out. Sequencing depth was assumed to be roughly uniform across donors in the presence/absence analyses, though that assumption may not hold. In a later analysis, 16,951 TCR beta sequences were associated with specific HLA alleles at a false discovery rate of 0.05. According to a later analysis, TCR association rates differed among HLA loci, with DRB1 alleles showing the most associated TCRs and HLA-C alleles showing the fewest. In a later genetic analysis, a missense DCLRE1C variant was associated with V-gene and J-gene trimming of TCR beta chains, and the association was replicated in an independent cohort. Compared with equally common non-associated chains, HLA-associated TCR beta chains in a later analysis were more clonally expanded and had lower generation probabilities. According to a later genetic analysis, donors in an Asian-associated ancestry cluster had fewer N-insertions in productive TCRs than the approximately 630-donor mean. The 87-base-pair reads could not distinguish some IMGT-functional V segments, including TRBV6-2 and TRBV6-3, so those segments were excluded. The classifier was reported to diagnose cytomegalovirus status with high specificity and sensitivity in both the original and validation cohorts.

Turning to this clone: Its antigen is currently not known. Base qualities are not provided; no much larger clone lies one nucleotide away.

The library was obtained by the immunoSEQ multiplex PCR assay. The multiplex PCR relied on a mix of 60 forward primers for TCR Vbeta segments and 13 reverse primers for TCR Jbeta segments. Amplification of the CDR3 region of rearranged TCR beta genes was performed with a multiplex PCR assay on genomic DNA. On the Illumina HiSeq System, the amplified TCR beta libraries were sequenced as 87-base-pair reads. The paper's processing steps were these. A later analysis tallied 75 million to 85 million unique TCR beta chains across the 666 repertoires, and about 10 million of those chains were shared by two or more donors. To remove PCR and sequencing errors, raw reads were error-corrected and collapsed into unique sequences using a nearest-neighbor algorithm that merged closely related sequences. V, D and J gene segments were assigned by aligning CDR3 sequences to IMGT reference sequences. For a sequence to be retained, at least a six-nucleotide match to both a V gene segment and a J gene segment was required. A rearrangement was called productive if the CDR3 had no stop codons and remained in frame with V and J, and every other rearrangement was called non-productive. CDR3 was defined by IMGT convention, running from the second conserved V-encoded cysteine to the conserved J-encoded phenylalanine. Sequences without an unambiguous match to a single V gene segment were excluded from the earlier analysis of a few hundred of the donors. In an earlier analysis of a few hundred of the donors, V segments were called functional above 56.7% productive rearrangements and were called segregating when the between-donor standard deviation exceeded 5%. To diagnose cytomegalovirus status from the catalog of TCR beta chain sequences, a statistical classification framework was built. In a later analysis, TCR nucleotide sequences were compared against IMGT/GENE-DB human TR gene sequences so that V and J genes could be assigned. A later analysis assigned CDR3 sequences and most-parsimonious VDJ recombination scenarios with the TCRdist pipeline. In a later analysis, each TCR beta chain was defined by its CDR3 amino acid sequence together with its V-gene family, and reads lacking a unique V-gene family were excluded. To address suspected cross-contamination and a sequencing artifact, a later analysis removed a few hundred highly shared, low-generation-probability nucleotide sequences. For each public chain, a later analysis derived a clonal expansion index from normalized ranks of inferred template counts within each repertoire. Generation probabilities in a later analysis came from a VDJ recombination model fitted to out-of-frame rearrangements, and those results were checked against IGoR. Hypergeometric tests were used in a later analysis to score TCR-TCR, TCR-HLA and TCR-CMV co-occurrence, with a repertoire-size bias correction applied to the TCR pairs. In a later analysis, false discovery rates were estimated by permuting HLA or CMV assignments 20 times. A later analysis grouped co-occurring TCRs with DBSCAN, adding TCRdist sequence similarity when clustering within HLA-allele-positive subsets. Repertoires with fewer than 30,000 or more than 120,000 public chains, plus five repertoires with anomalous nucleotide sharing, were excluded from co-occurrence clustering. Imported from immuneACCESS, the table was reduced by TCRdb to in-frame sequences with V and J called. These copies leave out some clones; in studies compared against another copy, an unresolved V gene accounts for under half, and the cause of the remainder is not known. That table is the source of V, J and clone size, and D and trimming were worked out from the DNA. Recorded for this sample are under 130,000 clones; 60% to 80% of them occurred a single time. Of the sample, under 4% falls within the top ten clones.

This clonotype originated in a man aged 25 to 40 in good health and CMV-seronegative. What was sequenced was PBMCs. Recombination connected TRBV25-1 to TRBJ1-1, with TRBD1 matching 7 junction bases. The CDR3 protein is CASLSGGLYLNTEAFF. The nucleotide sequence is given as TGTGCCAGCCTCTCAGGGGGGCTATATTTGAACACTGAAGCTTTCTTT.